Listed below are T cell receptor beta chains from one sample, sequenced in a study of cytomegalovirus exposure and HLA in healthy donors. TCRdb's table, derived via immunoSEQ multiplex PCR, lists solely in-frame clones and lacks some. This table has 150,000 to 200,000 clones, around three quarters appearing once. Sequenced sample: PBMCs. Every receptor here comes from a young woman in good health and CMV-seropositive. The CDR3 runs from the conserved cysteine through the conserved F or W. The order of the fields is clone size, D gene, J gene, V gene, CDR3 DNA, CDR3 protein. D genes are given only for firm matches. Size is stated for part of the rows, as once, few or many counts, or as a class when the clone is expanded.

>NA|TRBD1|TRBJ1-1|TRBV7-9
TGTGCCAGCAGCTTAGGACAGGGGACTGAAGCTTTCTTT
CASSLGQGTEAFF
>NA|NA|TRBJ1-1|TRBV11-2
TGTGCCAGCCGAGAGGGCCTATACACTGAAGCTTTCTTT
CASREGLYTEAFF
>NA|TRBD2|TRBJ2-1|TRBV7-8
TGTGCCAGCAGCTTTACTACCCGCGGGGACTATTCCTACAATGAGCAGTTCTTC
CASSFTTRGDYSYNEQFF
>NA|NA|TRBJ1-5|TRBV11-2
TGTGCCAGCAGCTCCCGGGATCAGCCCCAGCATTTT
CASSSRDQPQHF
>NA|NA|TRBJ1-5|TRBV27
TGTGCCAGCAGTTTGGGGGGGAATCCACATCAGCCCCAGCATTTT
CASSLGGNPHQPQHF
>NA|NA|TRBJ1-2|TRBV7-9
TGTGCCAGCAGCTTAGGGGGGGACTACACCTTC
CASSLGGDYTF
>NA|TRBD1|TRBJ2-2|TRBV11-2
TGTGCCAGCAGCTTAGCAGCTGGACAGGGGGTAACCGGGGAGCTGTTTTTT
CASSLAAGQGVTGELFF
>NA|TRBD1|TRBJ1-5|TRBV6-6
TGTGCCAGCAGGGGGGGACAGGATAGTCAGCCCCAGCATTTT
CASRGGQDSQPQHF
>once|NA|TRBJ2-1|TRBV4-3
TGCGCCAGCAGCCAAGATCGGAGTAGCAACAGGGCCCCCTACAATGAGCAGTTCTTC
CASSQDRSSNRAPYNEQFF
>NA|TRBD2|TRBJ2-7|TRBV19
TGTGCCAGTAGTATAGCTGCGGGACTAGCGGGAGATCAGTACTTC
CASSIAAGLAGDQYF
>NA|TRBD1|TRBJ2-5|TRBV6-5
TGTGCCAGCAGTTACGGTGACAGGGGTCGCCAAGAGACCCAGTACTTC
CASSYGDRGRQETQYF
>NA|NA|TRBJ1-1|TRBV11-2
TGTGCCAGCAGCTTGGTGGGGGGAGGAACTGAAGCTTTCTTT
CASSLVGGGTEAFF
>NA|TRBD1|TRBJ2-7|TRBV9
TGTGCCAGCAGCCCCAGACAGGGGAACTACGAGCAGTACTTC
CASSPRQGNYEQYF
>NA|NA|TRBJ2-2|TRBV5-1
TGCGCCAGCAGACAGGCGTCGAACACCGGGGAGCTGTTTTTT
CASRQASNTGELFF
>NA|TRBD1|TRBJ2-2|TRBV9
TGTGCCAGCAGCGCTAGGGGACAGGGTAACACCGGGGAGCTGTTTTTT
CASSARGQGNTGELFF
>NA|TRBD1|TRBJ1-1|TRBV6-1
TGTGCCAGCGCCAGGGGGTGGACTGAAGCTTTCTTT
CASARGWTEAFF
>NA|TRBD1|TRBJ2-7|TRBV27
TGTGCCAGCAGCAGCGGACAGGGGCATTTCTACGAGCAGTACTTC
CASSSGQGHFYEQYF
>NA|TRBD2|TRBJ2-7|TRBV6-1
TGTGCCAGCAGCCGTGGACTAGCGGGAGTCTACGAGCAGTACTTC
CASSRGLAGVYEQYF
>NA|TRBD1|TRBJ2-7|TRBV30
TGTGCCTGGAGTGAGAACAGGGGGTATCGGTACGAGCAGTACTTC
CAWSENRGYRYEQYF
>NA|TRBD1|TRBJ1-4|TRBV4-1
TGCGCCAGCAGCCAAGTACAGGGGCGCTCGAGGAACCCAGGAAAACTGTTTTTT
CASSQVQGRSRNPGKLFF
>NA|TRBD2|TRBJ2-1|TRBV10-3
TGTGCCACGAGGACCGGGACTAGCGGGGTTGAGCAGTTCTTC
CATRTGTSGVEQFF
>NA|NA|TRBJ2-2|TRBV15
TGTGCCACCAGCAGAGATGTTCTAGCCTTCTTACCCACCGGGGAGCTGTTTTTT
CATSRDVLAFLPTGELFF